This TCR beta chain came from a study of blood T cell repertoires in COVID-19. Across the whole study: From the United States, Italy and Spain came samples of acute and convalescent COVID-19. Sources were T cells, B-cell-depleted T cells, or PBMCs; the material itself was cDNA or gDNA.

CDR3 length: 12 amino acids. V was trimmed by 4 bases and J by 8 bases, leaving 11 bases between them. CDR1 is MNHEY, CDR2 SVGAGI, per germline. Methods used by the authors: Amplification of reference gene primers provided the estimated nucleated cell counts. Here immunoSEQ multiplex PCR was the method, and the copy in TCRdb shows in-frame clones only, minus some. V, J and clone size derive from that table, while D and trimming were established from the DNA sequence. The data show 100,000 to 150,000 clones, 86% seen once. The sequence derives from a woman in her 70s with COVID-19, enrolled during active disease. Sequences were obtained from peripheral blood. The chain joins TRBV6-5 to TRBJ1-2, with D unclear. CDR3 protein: CASSSLGVGYTF. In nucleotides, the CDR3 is TGTGCCAGCAGTTCCCTAGGAGTCGGCTACACCTTC.